Listed below are T cell receptor beta chains from one sample, sequenced in a study of blood T cell repertoires in COVID-19. This table comes from immunoSEQ multiplex PCR, and its TCRdb copy is limited to in-frame clones, with some not included. The data hold 390,000 or so clones, with around 92% observed a single time. The source material was peripheral blood. The source of these receptors is a woman younger than 45 with COVID-19, enrolled during active disease. Both conserved end residues are part of each CDR3.

J gene | V gene | CDR3 protein
TRBJ2-3 | TRBV19 | CASSILGLATDTQYF
TRBJ1-1 | TRBV4-1 | CASSKDRGLSEAFF
TRBJ1-4 | TRBV15 | CATRDREATNEKLFF
TRBJ2-3 | TRBV7-6 | CASSLAQGRGTDTQYF
TRBJ2-6 | TRBV7-2 | CASSFGSGTGGYGANVLTF
TRBJ2-1 | TRBV14 | CASSQGQGNLDEQFF
TRBJ1-4 | TRBV3-1/TRBV3-2 | CASSRNRGGNEKLFF
TRBJ2-5 | TRBV5-1 | CASSGSAGGETQYF
TRBJ2-5 | TRBV2 | CASSGQRQGTQYF
TRBJ2-3 | TRBV29-1 | CSASGGDTDTQYF
TRBJ1-6 | TRBV19 | CASSPGNTGGTPLHF
TRBJ2-1 | TRBV7-9 | CASNHHTGRGPSIYNEQFF
TRBJ2-7 | TRBV9 | CASSASGTSFEEQYF
TRBJ2-3 | TRBV6-5 | CASSLNSFGLDTQYF
TRBJ1-2 | TRBV4-2 | CASSPKLGTAANYGYTF
TRBJ2-7 | TRBV5-6 | CASSRISTGTFNEQYF
TRBJ2-6 | TRBV7-2 | CASSLGLNVLTF
TRBJ1-5 | TRBV7-9 | CASSLGGQGRNQPQHF
TRBJ2-1 | TRBV6-4 | CASSLGPYPYNEQFF
TRBJ2-2 | TRBV5-1 | CASSLAGQGVTGELFF
TRBJ2-2 | TRBV12-5 | CASGYVGLAGAGAGELFF
TRBJ2-2 | TRBV23-1 | CASSQLVREPTGELFF
TRBJ1-2 | TRBV10-3 | CAITGGYGYTF
TRBJ1-2 | TRBV28 | CASSLFSSEGDYGYTF
TRBJ1-2 | TRBV7-2 | CASSLDRDLYGYTF
TRBJ2-2 | TRBV7-6 | CASSGTSALGGELFF
TRBJ2-5 | TRBV10-3 | CAISESVGRPGETQYF
TRBJ2-7 | TRBV5-6 | CASNPGGQGDPEQYF
TRBJ1-2 | TRBV6-5 | CASSYATGSLGGYTF
TRBJ1-2 | TRBV25-1 | CASSEGTGHYGYTF
TRBJ1-2 | TRBV3-1/TRBV3-2 | CASSHRRTGTDGYTF
TRBJ2-7 | TRBV5-8 | CASSLTRQDPGSYEQYF
TRBJ2-1 | TRBV4-1 | CASSQERSSLDEQFF
TRBJ2-1 | TRBV6-1 | CASSEGGQGNYNEQFF
TRBJ1-6 | TRBV11-2 | CASSLRDRSNSPLHF
TRBJ1-2 | TRBV29-1 | CSVPGGGRGGNYGYTF
TRBJ2-5 | TRBV10-3 | CAISDRSTGGRETQYF
TRBJ2-6 | TRBV19 | CATTQGNWSGANVLTF
TRBJ1-1 | TRBV2 | CASRAGGMAFF
TRBJ2-1 | TRBV29-1 | CSALGDSSSYNEQFF
TRBJ1-4 | TRBV6-5 | CASSYSGTRNEKLFF
TRBJ2-1 | TRBV23-1 | CASRGSKQFF
TRBJ1-1 | TRBV7-8 | CASSLKTGTGRSEAFF
TRBJ2-7 | TRBV6-1 | CASSEPDRGPPYEQYF
TRBJ2-3 | TRBV21-1 | CASSKECPLPPTQYF
TRBJ2-5 | TRBV6-5 | CASSYGIGVETQYF
TRBJ1-1 | TRBV19 | CASSASRGPTEAFF
TRBJ1-5 | TRBV7-2 | CASSLAWAGDNQPQHF
TRBJ1-2 | TRBV29-1 | CSAGIQDYGYTF
TRBJ2-1 | TRBV4-1 | CASGTQLAGVYNEQFF
TRBJ1-2 | TRBV5-6 | CASSGQGSNYGYTF
TRBJ1-2 | TRBV7-2 | CASSFGQGEGGYTF
TRBJ2-5 | TRBV3-1/TRBV3-2 | CASSQGTGAETQYF
TRBJ1-5 | TRBV6-5 | CASSRDREYQPQHF